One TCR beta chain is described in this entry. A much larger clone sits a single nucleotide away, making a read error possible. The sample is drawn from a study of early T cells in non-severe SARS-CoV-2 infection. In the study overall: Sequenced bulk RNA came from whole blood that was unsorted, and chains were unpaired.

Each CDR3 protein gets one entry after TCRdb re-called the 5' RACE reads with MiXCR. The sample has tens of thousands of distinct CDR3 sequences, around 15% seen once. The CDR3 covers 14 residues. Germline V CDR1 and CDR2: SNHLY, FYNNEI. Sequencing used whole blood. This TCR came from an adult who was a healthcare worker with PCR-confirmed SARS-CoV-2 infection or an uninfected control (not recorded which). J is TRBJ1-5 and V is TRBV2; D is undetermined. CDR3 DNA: TGTGCCAGCAGAGTGAATAGAGGCAATCAGTCCCAGCATTTT. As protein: CASRVNRGNQSQHF.